The source of this TCR beta chain is a study of T cell repertoires in cytomegalovirus infection. This clonotype was observed at least ten times. The antigen is undetermined. TCRdb reprocessed the reads via MiXCR and lists one record per CDR3 protein. Of roughly 130,000 distinct CDR3 sequences listed, about 24% were seen once; the top ten hold 30% to 40%. J gave up 1 base and V 5 bases, and 9 bases lay outside the gene matches. This CDR3 is built from 16 residues. Germline CDR1 and CDR2: SGHTA and FQGNSA. The chain couples TRBV7-2 to TRBJ2-3, with 7 bases identical to TRBD1. Sequenced material: PBMCs, sequenced either directly or after in vitro stimulation (not recorded which). This sequence was found in a human donor in good health (CMV status not recorded). Some clones in this sample may be carry-over from other donors' samples. CDR3 residues: CASSPPRQGGTDTQYF. DNA for the CDR3: TGTGCCAGCAGCCCTCCAAGACAGGGTGGCACAGATACGCAGTATTTT.